This is a list of T cell receptor beta chains from one sample in a study of beta chain features in type 1 diabetes. The protocol was immunoSEQ multiplex PCR, while the TCRdb copy is restricted to in-frame clones and leaves out a portion. The repertoire holds approximately 360,000 clones, with roughly 12% as singletons. The sequenced sample was naive CD4+ T cells from blood. The origin of the receptors is a woman between 18 and 29 years old with type 1 diabetes. The CDR3 runs from the conserved cysteine through the conserved F or W. The order of the fields is D gene, J gene, clone size, V gene, CDR3 DNA, CDR3 protein. A D gene is named only where the DNA matches it firmly. Some rows have no size entry. The others give once, few or many, or a class for an expanded clone.

TRBD2	TRBJ2-7	few	TRBV2	TGTGCCAGCAGAAGCGGGAGGGGCTCCTACGAGCAGTACTTC	CASRSGRGSYEQYF
-	TRBJ1-5	few	TRBV19	TGTGCCAGTAGAAACATCAATAGCAATCAGCCCCAGCATTTT	CASRNINSNQPQHF
-	TRBJ1-1	few	TRBV16	TGTGCCAGCAGCCAATCGGAGGGGCCTGAAGCTTTCTTT	CASSQSEGPEAFF
-	TRBJ1-1	few	TRBV9	TGTGCCAGCAGCGTCTCCGAAGCCACGGACACTGAAGCTTTCTTT	CASSVSEATDTEAFF
-	TRBJ1-5	few	TRBV28	TGTGCCAGCAGCTCCGGACAGCTCAGCAATCAGCCCCAGCATTTT	CASSSGQLSNQPQHF
-	TRBJ1-4	-	TRBV5-1	TGCGCCAGCAGCCCCGGACAGCTTAATGAAAAACTGTTTTTT	CASSPGQLNEKLFF
TRBD1	TRBJ2-1	few	TRBV5-1	TGCGCCAGCAGCTTCCCACAGGGGGTCTACAATGAGCAGTTCTTC	CASSFPQGVYNEQFF
TRBD1	TRBJ2-1	-	TRBV28	TGTGCCAGCACCCCCCCTGGGACAGGGTTTTACAATGAGCAGTTCTTC	CASTPPGTGFYNEQFF
TRBD1	TRBJ1-2	-	TRBV19	TGTGCCAGTACCCCCACCGGGACAGGGGGACGTAGCTATGGCTACACCTTC	CASTPTGTGGRSYGYTF
TRBD1	TRBJ2-6	-	TRBV28	TGTGTGACGGGACAGGGATCTTCTGGGGCCAACGTCCTGACTTTC	CVTGQGSSGANVLTF
-	TRBJ1-2	-	TRBV5-4	TGTGCCAGCAGCTTCCAGAACGTCTATGGCTACACCTTC	CASSFQNVYGYTF
TRBD1	TRBJ2-3	-	TRBV28	TGTGCCAGCAGTTCTGGGACAGGGTCCAAGCCATATACGCAGTATTTT	CASSSGTGSKPYTQYF
-	TRBJ2-1	-	TRBV7-2	TGTGCCAGCACCTTAAACAGGGAGAATGAGCAGTTCTTC	CASTLNRENEQFF
-	TRBJ1-6	few	TRBV7-2	TGTGCCAGCGGCAGGCCCAACTCCTATAATTCACCCCTCCACTTT	CASGRPNSYNSPLHF
-	TRBJ1-1	few	TRBV11-3	TGTGCCAGCAGCTTCAGAGCAGGGTTGGTTTCGAACACTGAAGCTTTCTTT	CASSFRAGLVSNTEAFF
TRBD1	TRBJ2-2	-	TRBV9	TGTGCCAGCAGCGTAGGGACAGGGAAGAGAACCGGGGAGCTGTTTTTT	CASSVGTGKRTGELFF
-	TRBJ2-1	few	TRBV5-6	TGTGCCAGCAGCTTCTTACAGGGCAATGAGCAGTTCTTC	CASSFLQGNEQFF
TRBD1	TRBJ2-5	-	TRBV2	TGTGCCAGCTCCGACCGACAGGGGGCAATGGAGACCCAGTACTTC	CASSDRQGAMETQYF
-	TRBJ2-1	-	TRBV29-1	TGCAGCGTGGGACTCTCCTACAATGAGCAGTTCTTC	CSVGLSYNEQFF
-	TRBJ2-1	-	TRBV18	TGTGCCAGCTCACTTCAGGGGATCAATGAGCAGTTCTTC	CASSLQGINEQFF
TRBD2	TRBJ2-3	-	TRBV11-3	TGTGCCAGCAGCTTACTAGCGGTGCGCACAGATACGCAGTATTTT	CASSLLAVRTDTQYF
TRBD2	TRBJ2-5	few	TRBV7-9	TGTGCCAGCGGGGGGGACACCCAGTACTTC	CASGGDTQYF
TRBD1	TRBJ1-2	few	TRBV18	TGTGCCAGCTCACCCCGGGACAGGAACCCCGGGGGCTACACCTTC	CASSPRDRNPGGYTF
TRBD2	TRBJ2-2	-	TRBV11-3	TGTGCCAGCAGCCCCGGCGGGGGAAACACCGGGGAGCTGTTTTTT	CASSPGGGNTGELFF
-	TRBJ1-2	few	TRBV15	TGTGCCACCCAGACAGGCTACGGTGGCTACACCTTC	CATQTGYGGYTF
-	TRBJ2-7	few	TRBV18	TGTGCCAGCTCATCGACAGGAGACGTTTCCTACGAGCAGTACTTC	CASSSTGDVSYEQYF
TRBD1	TRBJ1-1	few	TRBV29-1	TGCAGCGGAACAGGGGTGAACACTGAAGCTTTCTTT	CSGTGVNTEAFF
-	TRBJ2-2	few	TRBV9	TGTGCCAGCAGTACTTACACCGGGGAGCTGTTTTTT	CASSTYTGELFF
-	TRBJ2-5	few	TRBV5-1	TGCGCCAGCAGCTCGGAGGGACAGTACCAAGAGACCCAGTACTTC	CASSSEGQYQETQYF
-	TRBJ2-7	few	TRBV5-1	TGCGCCAGCAGCGGGCGGGGAAACACCTACGAGCAGTACTTC	CASSGRGNTYEQYF
TRBD2	TRBJ2-5	-	TRBV6-5	TGTGCCAGCAGTCAGCGGGGGGGCCGGGAGACCCAGTACTTC	CASSQRGGRETQYF
TRBD1	TRBJ2-7	-	TRBV4-1	TGCGCCAGCAGCCAAGAGGCGACAGGGAAATACGAGCAGTACTTC	CASSQEATGKYEQYF
-	TRBJ2-3	-	TRBV29-1	TGCAGCGTTGAAGGTCGAGGGGGTGGGACAGATACGCAGTATTTT	CSVEGRGGGTDTQYF
-	TRBJ1-5	few	TRBV28	TGTGCCAGCACTCTCGGTTTGAGCAATCAGCCCCAGCATTTT	CASTLGLSNQPQHF
TRBD2	TRBJ2-1	-	TRBV6-5	TGTGCCAGCGGGAGGACTAGCGGATACAATGAGCAGTTCTTC	CASGRTSGYNEQFF
TRBD1	TRBJ2-7	-	TRBV14	TGTGCCAGCAGCCAAGAATGGGGACAGAACACCTACGAGCAGTACTTC	CASSQEWGQNTYEQYF
-	TRBJ2-5	few	TRBV29-1	TGCAGCGTTGTGGGACTGGAGGAGACCCAGTACTTC	CSVVGLEETQYF
-	TRBJ1-1	few	TRBV29-1	TGCAGCGTTGGATCGTGGGGGGACACTGAAGCTTTCTTT	CSVGSWGDTEAFF
-	TRBJ1-5	-	TRBV9	TGTGCCAGCAGCGGACCCTACACTACGGGAGTTCAGCCCCAGCATTTT	CASSGPYTTGVQPQHF
TRBD2	TRBJ2-3	few	TRBV7-9	TGTGCCAGCAGAGCTCCTATAGCGGGGGGCCCCACAGATACGCAGTATTTT	CASRAPIAGGPTDTQYF
TRBD2	TRBJ2-1	few	TRBV15	TGTGCCACCGCTGCCCGCGGGAGGGCCCTCGGGGGTGAGCAGTTCTTC	CATAARGRALGGEQFF
TRBD1	TRBJ1-2	-	TRBV13	TGTGCCAGCAGATCGACAGGGACGACCGGCTACACCTTC	CASRSTGTTGYTF